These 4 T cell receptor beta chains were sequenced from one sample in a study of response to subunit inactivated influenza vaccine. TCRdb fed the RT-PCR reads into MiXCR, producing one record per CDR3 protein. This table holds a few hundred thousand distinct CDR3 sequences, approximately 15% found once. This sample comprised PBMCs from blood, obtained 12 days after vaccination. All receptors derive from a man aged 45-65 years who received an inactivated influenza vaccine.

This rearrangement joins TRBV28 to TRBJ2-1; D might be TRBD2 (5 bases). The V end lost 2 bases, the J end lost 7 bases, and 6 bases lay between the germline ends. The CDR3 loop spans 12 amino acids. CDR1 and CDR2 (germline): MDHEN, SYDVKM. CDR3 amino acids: CASSLEGNEQFF. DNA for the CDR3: TGTGCCAGCAGTTTAGAGGGAAATGAGCAGTTCTTC.

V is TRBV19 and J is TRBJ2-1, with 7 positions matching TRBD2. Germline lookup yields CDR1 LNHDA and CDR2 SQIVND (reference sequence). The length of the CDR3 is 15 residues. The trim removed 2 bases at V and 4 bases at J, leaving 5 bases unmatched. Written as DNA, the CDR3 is TGTGCCAGTAGTATAATTCCGGGGGGATACAATGAGCAGTTCTTC. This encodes CASSIIPGGYNEQFF.

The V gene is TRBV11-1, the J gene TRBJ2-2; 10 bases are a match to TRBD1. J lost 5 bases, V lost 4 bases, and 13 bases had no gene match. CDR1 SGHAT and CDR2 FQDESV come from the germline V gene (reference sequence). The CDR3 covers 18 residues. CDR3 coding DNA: TGTGCCAGCAGCTCGGACAGGGGGGATCCCCCCTTTACCGGGGAGCTGTTTTTT. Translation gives CASSSDRGDPPFTGELFF.

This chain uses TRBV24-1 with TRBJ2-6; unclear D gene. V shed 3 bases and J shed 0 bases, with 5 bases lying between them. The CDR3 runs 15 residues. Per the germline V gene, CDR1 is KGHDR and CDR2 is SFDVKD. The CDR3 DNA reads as TGTGCCACCAGTGATGTGGTCTCTGGGGCCAACGTCCTGACTTTC. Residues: CATSDVVSGANVLTF.